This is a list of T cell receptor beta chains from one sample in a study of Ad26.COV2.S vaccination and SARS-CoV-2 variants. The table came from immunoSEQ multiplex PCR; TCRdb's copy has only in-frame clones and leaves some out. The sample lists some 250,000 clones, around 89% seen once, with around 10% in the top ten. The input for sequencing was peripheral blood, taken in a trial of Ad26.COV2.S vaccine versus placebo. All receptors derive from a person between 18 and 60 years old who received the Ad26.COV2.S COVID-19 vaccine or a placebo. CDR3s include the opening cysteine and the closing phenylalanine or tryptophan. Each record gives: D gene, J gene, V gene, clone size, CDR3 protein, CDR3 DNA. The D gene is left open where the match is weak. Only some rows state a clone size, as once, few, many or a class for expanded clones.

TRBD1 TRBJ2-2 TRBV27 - CASRFGTGDTGELFF TGTGCCAGCAGGTTTGGGACAGGGGATACCGGGGAGCTGTTTTTT
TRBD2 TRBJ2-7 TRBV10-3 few CAISEREGLEQYF TGTGCCATCTCGGAGCGGGAGGGCCTCGAGCAGTACTTC
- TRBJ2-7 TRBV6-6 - CASSLKGYEQYF TGTGCCAGCAGTTTAAAAGGTTACGAGCAGTACTTC
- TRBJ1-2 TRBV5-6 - CASSIDRWDIGYTF TGTGCCAGCAGCATCGACAGGTGGGACATCGGCTACACCTTC
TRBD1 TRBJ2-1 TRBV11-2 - CASRPLGGAHEQFF TGTGCCAGCAGGCCCCTAGGGGGCGCCCATGAGCAGTTCTTC
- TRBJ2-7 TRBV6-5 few CASSLTKGIYEQYF TGTGCCAGCAGTTTGACAAAGGGGATCTACGAGCAGTACTTC
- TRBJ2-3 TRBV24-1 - CATSEEGGWTDTQYF TGTGCCACCAGTGAAGAGGGGGGGTGGACAGATACGCAGTATTTT
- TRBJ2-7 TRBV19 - CASSIVQGGFYEQYF TGTGCCAGTAGTATTGTCCAGGGTGGATTCTACGAGCAGTACTTC
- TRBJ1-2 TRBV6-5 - CASKRLRGYGYTF TGTGCCAGCAAAAGGCTTCGGGGCTATGGCTACACCTTC
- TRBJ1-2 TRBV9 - CASSVATGDGYNYGYTF TGTGCCAGCAGCGTAGCTACGGGGGACGGATATAACTATGGCTACACCTTC
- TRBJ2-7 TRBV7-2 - CASSGRAAYEQYF TGTGCCAGCAGCGGGCGGGCGGCCTACGAGCAGTACTTC
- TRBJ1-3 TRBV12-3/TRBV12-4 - CASGESGNTIYF TGTGCCAGCGGAGAATCTGGAAACACCATATATTTT
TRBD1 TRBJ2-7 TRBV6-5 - CASSYSGTGGYEQYF TGTGCCAGCAGTTACTCCGGGACAGGGGGATACGAGCAGTACTTC
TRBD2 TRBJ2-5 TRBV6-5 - CASSSLAGGRFGTQYF TGTGCCAGCAGTTCCTTAGCGGGGGGGAGGTTCGGGACCCAGTACTTC
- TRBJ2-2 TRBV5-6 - CASSLWQMNTGELFF TGTGCCAGCAGCTTGTGGCAGATGAACACCGGGGAGCTGTTTTTT
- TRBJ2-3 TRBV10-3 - CAISDGGPTIDTQYF TGTGCCATCAGTGACGGCGGGCCTACTATTGATACGCAGTATTTT
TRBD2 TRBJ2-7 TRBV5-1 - CASSLRPSGSDEQYF TGCGCCAGCAGCTTGAGGCCTAGCGGGAGCGACGAGCAGTACTTC
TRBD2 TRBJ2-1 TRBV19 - CASSSSGGPHNEQFF TGTGCCAGTAGCTCCAGCGGGGGCCCCCACAATGAGCAGTTCTTC
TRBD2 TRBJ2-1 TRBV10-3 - CAISPTAGGLSDEQFF TGTGCCATCAGCCCCACTGCGGGAGGGCTTAGCGATGAGCAGTTCTTC
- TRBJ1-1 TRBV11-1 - CASSSSWGFTEAFF TGTGCCAGCAGCTCCTCATGGGGATTTACTGAAGCTTTCTTT
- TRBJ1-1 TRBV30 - CAWADSRMNTEAFF TGTGCCTGGGCAGACAGCCGAATGAACACTGAAGCTTTCTTT
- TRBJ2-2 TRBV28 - CASSRTPGELFF TGTGCCAGCAGCCGGACCCCCGGGGAGCTGTTTTTT
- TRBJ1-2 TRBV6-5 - CASSYAGYNSGYTF TGTGCCAGCAGTTACGCAGGGTACAACAGTGGCTACACCTTC
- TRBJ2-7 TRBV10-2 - CASSESISGGAAYEQYF TGCGCCAGCAGTGAGTCGATCTCCGGTGGGGCGGCCTACGAGCAGTACTTC
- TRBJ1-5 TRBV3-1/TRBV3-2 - CASSQRGSQPQHF TGTGCCAGCAGCCAGAGGGGGAGTCAGCCCCAGCATTTT
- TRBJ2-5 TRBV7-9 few CASSLRRQMGEETQYF TGTGCCAGCAGCTTACGGCGGCAGATGGGAGAAGAGACCCAGTACTTC
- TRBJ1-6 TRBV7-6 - CASSLVRDNSPLHF TGTGCCAGCAGCTTAGTCAGGGATAATTCACCCCTCCACTTT
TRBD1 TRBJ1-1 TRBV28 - CASSLRQGRTEAFF TGTGCCAGCAGTCTACGACAGGGGCGGACTGAAGCTTTCTTT
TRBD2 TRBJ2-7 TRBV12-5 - CASAPGLAGGPQYF TGTGCTAGTGCCCCGGGACTAGCGGGGGGGCCCCAGTACTTC
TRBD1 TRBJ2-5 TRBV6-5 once CASSHGGTGRETQYF TGTGCCAGCAGCCACGGCGGGACAGGGAGGGAGACCCAGTACTTC